This TCR beta chain was recovered during a study of patients and donors after allogeneic stem cell transplantation. Using its own MiXCR run on the RT-PCR reads, TCRdb lists one record per CDR3 protein. The data show some 960,000 distinct CDR3 sequences, more than 15% seen once. This CDR3 has 16 amino acids. CDR1 is LGHDT and CDR2 is YNNKEL in the germline V gene (reference sequence). Between the trimmed V and J ends, which lost 0 bases and 6 bases, there was a span of 17 bases. The clonotype comes from a human donor who was either an allogeneic HSCT recipient or a stem cell or donor lymphocyte infusion donor (not recorded which). It is not recorded whose cells these are; they may come from a transplant donor. Sequencing input: blood, either unsorted or a sorted T cell fraction (not recorded which). This sequence joins TRBV3-1 and TRBJ1-1, with D maybe TRBD1 (5 bases). CDR3 region: CASSQDLPGGGSEAFF. The CDR3 DNA reads as TGTGCCAGCAGCCAAGATCTTCCCGGGGGGGGATCTGAAGCTTTCTTT.